The sequence of this TCR beta chain was determined in a study of monozygotic twins with cystic fibrosis. The study's findings and limits: J usage was most co-twin-similar in 8 of 16 pairs, V in 13. Shared CDR3 numbers were not associated with age, concordance or severity.

Assay used: immunoSEQ multiplex PCR; TCRdb lists only in-frame clones, some missing. The profile shows a few thousand clones, 95% to 98% of them singletons. Worth noting for this clone: Its antigen is not known.

The V and J ends lost 0 bases and 5 bases, in that order; junction bases with no gene match: 6. This CDR3 has 16 residues. Per germline, CDR1 LGHNA and CDR2 YNFKEQ. The receptor comes from a boy aged 2 to 10 with cystic fibrosis. Sequenced input: blood. This chain connects TRBV4-2 to TRBJ2-3; 9 bases fit TRBD2. The CDR3 region is CASSQDRAGGGDTQYF. The CDR3 DNA reads TGTGCCAGCAGCCAAGATCGAGCGGGGGGCGGAGATACGCAGTATTTT.